A single sample is the source of the 5 T cell receptor beta chains below, sequenced in a study of blood T cell repertoires in COVID-19. Some clones are missing from TCRdb's copy, which holds only in-frame ones; the method was immunoSEQ multiplex PCR. Of about 230,000 clones in the sample, approximately 90% were seen once. Sequenced sample: PBMCs or T cells enriched from blood (not recorded which). The source of these receptors is a woman aged 40 to 50 with acute COVID-19.

V and J are TRBV5-4 and TRBJ1-1, with D uncertain. V was trimmed by 0 bases and J by 0 bases, leaving 9 bases between them. Germline V gene lookup returns CDR1 SGHNT and CDR2 YYREEE (reference sequence). The CDR3 is made up of 15 amino acids. The CDR3 DNA reads as TGTGCCAGCAGCTTGGATCCGGGAATGAACACTGAAGCTTTCTTT. Its protein is CASSLDPGMNTEAFF. The complete variable domain, with remaining parts taken from reference TRBV5-4 and TRBJ1-1, reads ETGVTQSPTHLIKTRGQQVTLRCSSQSGHNTVSWYQQALGQGPQFIFQYYREEENGRGNFPPRFSGLQFPNYSSELNVNALELDDSALYLCASSLDPGMNTEAFFGQGTRLTVV.

The chain couples TRBV7-2 to TRBJ1-5; 7 bases match TRBD1. CDR1 SGHTA and CDR2 FQGNSA come from the germline V gene. J was trimmed by 0 bases and V by 5 bases; bases with no gene match: 4. The CDR3 runs 15 residues. CDR3 sequence (DNA): TGTGCCAGCAGCCGGACAGGTTATAGCAATCAGCCCCAGCATTTT. As protein: CASSRTGYSNQPQHF. The variable domain in full, completed from reference TRBV7-2 and TRBJ1-5, reads GAGVSQSPSNKVTEKGKDVELRCDPISGHTALYWYRQSLGQGLEFLIYFQGNSAPDKSGLPSDRFSAERTGGSVSTLTIQRTQQEDSAVYLCASSRTGYSNQPQHFGDGTRLSIL.

The V and J genes are TRBV2 and TRBJ2-3; possibly TRBD2 for D (6 bases). Germline V lookup: CDR1 SNHLY, CDR2 FYNNEI. The CDR3 sequence is 13 residues long. Trimming took 6 bases from V and 3 from J, leaving 10 bases between them. In DNA, the CDR3 is TGTGCCAGCAGGGAGGGAAGGACAGATACGCAGTATTTT. Amino acids: CASREGRTDTQYF.

The V gene is TRBV25-1, the J gene TRBJ1-2; maybe TRBD1 (5 bases). The V end was cut by 1 base, the J end by 4 bases, with 7 bases between. The CDR3 loop spans 13 amino acids. Germline CDR1 reads MGHDK; CDR2 reads SYGVNS. CDR3 nucleotides: TGTGCCAGCAGTGAATTCGGGGGCTATGGCTACACCTTC. This translates into CASSEFGGYGYTF.

V usage is TRBV7-2 and J usage is TRBJ2-1; 9 bases align to TRBD1. In germline, CDR1 is SGHTA, CDR2 FQGNSA. The CDR3 sequence is 16 residues long. After removal of 1 base from V and 5 bases from J, the junction contained 6 bases not matched to a gene. CDR3 in amino acids: CASSLVGTGKNNEQFF. The CDR3 DNA reads TGTGCCAGCAGCTTAGTTGGGACAGGGAAAAACAATGAGCAGTTCTTC.